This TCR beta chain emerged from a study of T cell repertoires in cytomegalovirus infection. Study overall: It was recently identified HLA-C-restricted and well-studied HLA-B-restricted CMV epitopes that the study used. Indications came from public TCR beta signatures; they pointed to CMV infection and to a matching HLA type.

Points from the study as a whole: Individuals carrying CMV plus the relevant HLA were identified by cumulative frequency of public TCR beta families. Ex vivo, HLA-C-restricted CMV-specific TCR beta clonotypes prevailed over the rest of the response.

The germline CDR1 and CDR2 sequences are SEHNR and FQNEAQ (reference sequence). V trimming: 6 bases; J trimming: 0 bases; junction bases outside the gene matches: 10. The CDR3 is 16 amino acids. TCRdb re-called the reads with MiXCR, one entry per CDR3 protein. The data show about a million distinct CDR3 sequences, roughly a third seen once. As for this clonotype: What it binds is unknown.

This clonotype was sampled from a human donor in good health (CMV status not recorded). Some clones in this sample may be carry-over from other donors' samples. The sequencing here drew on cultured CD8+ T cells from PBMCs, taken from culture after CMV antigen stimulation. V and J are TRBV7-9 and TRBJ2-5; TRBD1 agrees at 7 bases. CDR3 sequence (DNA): TGTGCCAGCAGACAAATTCCGGGACAGAACCAAGAGACCCAGTACTTC. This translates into CASRQIPGQNQETQYF.